These 32 T cell receptor beta chains originate from one sample sequenced in a study of shared clonotypes between healthy human individuals. The data were produced by immunoSEQ multiplex PCR, yet TCRdb's version contains in-frame clones alone and is incomplete. Here the sample spans some 2,500,000 clones, 93% being singletons. The sequencing sample was made of naive CD4+ T cells from PBMCs. Documented subset: CD45RA+ positively selected. The source of these receptors is a man younger than 35 in good health. Some clones in this sample may be carry-over from other donors' samples.

The chain recombines TRBV6-6 with TRBJ1-1, with D hard to call. Trimming removed 2 bases at V and 0 bases at J, with 13 bases between. CDR1 is MNHNY and CDR2 is SVGAGI in the germline V gene (reference sequence). The CDR3 extends over 16 amino acids. For the CDR3, the DNA is TGTGCCAGCAGTTACGGTCAAATGCTCATGAACACTGAAGCTTTCTTT. Translation gives CASSYGQMLMNTEAFF.

Here the CDR3 reads CASRVHIGLAGVNEQFF. The CDR3 DNA is TGTGCCAGCAGAGTACATATTGGCCTAGCGGGAGTCAATGAGCAGTTCTTC. The rearrangement links TRBV5-8 to TRBJ2-1; 10 bases align to TRBD2. Germline V gene data show CDR1 as SGHTS and CDR2 as YDEGEE. Trimming at V came to 5 bases and at J to 6 bases, leaving 14 bases not matched to a gene. CDR3 length: 17 amino acids. The full variable domain, with the rest looked up from reference TRBV5-8 and TRBJ2-1, is EAGVTQSPTHLIKTRGQQATLRCSPISGHTSVYWYQQALGLGLQFLLWYDEGEERNRGNFPPRFSGRQFPNYSSELNVNALELEDSALYLCASRVHIGLAGVNEQFFGPGTRLTVL.

The chain has TRBV6-1 and TRBJ2-2; a weak D match, TRBD1 (6 bases). The V gene's germline CDR1 is MNHNS and CDR2 SASEGT. The CDR3 runs 15 residues. V lost 6 bases to trimming and J lost 3 bases, with 14 bases between them. CDR3 amino acids: CASRTGTSDTGELFF. The CDR3 DNA is TGTGCCAGCAGAACCGGGACATCGGACACCGGGGAGCTGTTTTTT.

This rearrangement joins TRBV21-1 to TRBJ2-1; the table's D call TRBD2 went unverified against the DNA. TRBV21-1 is an annotated pseudogene. CDR3 length: 14 amino acids. The CDR3 here is CASSSTGLQFEQFF. As DNA, the CDR3 is TGTGCCAGCAGTTCTACCGGACTTCAATTCGAGCAGTTCTTC.

The rearrangement joins TRBV27 to TRBJ2-5; D is perhaps TRBD2 (5 bases). The DNA matches TRBJ2-7 better at its end, which makes the J call doubtful. In germline, CDR1 is MNHEY, CDR2 SMNVEV (reference sequence). There are 15 residues in the CDR3. Here the CDR3 DNA reads TGTGCCAGCAGTTTACGGGGTTTTCCGACCTACGAGCAGTACTTC. Translated: CASSLRGFPTYEQYF.

The chain is built from TRBV9 and TRBJ2-3; 7 positions match TRBD2. This CDR3 comprises 15 residues. Losses at the gene ends were 0 bases for V and 2 bases for J; bases not matched to a gene: 3. Germline V CDR1 and CDR2: SGDLS, YYNGEE. CDR3 residues: CASSVEGGATDTQYF. The CDR3 nucleotides read TGTGCCAGCAGCGTAGAGGGAGGGGCCACAGATACGCAGTATTTT.

This chain uses TRBV16 with TRBJ2-2; D gene unclear. Germline CDR1 is KGHSY and CDR2 is FQNENV. This CDR3 has 15 residues. V was pared by 2 bases and J by 1 base, with 8 bases between. CDR3 coding DNA: TGTGCCAGCAGCCAACAGACCCTGAACACCGGGGAGCTGTTTTTT. Its protein is CASSQQTLNTGELFF.

The rearrangement links TRBV28 to TRBJ1-5; no definite D call. CDR1 is MDHEN, CDR2 SYDVKM, per germline. Trimming removed 8 bases from V and 2 bases from J, with 13 bases in between. This CDR3 has 14 amino acids. The CDR3 DNA sequence: TGTGCCAGCCGGGCCCCTGGGCGCAATCAGCCCCAGCATTTT. It specifies CASRAPGRNQPQHF.

This chain connects TRBV5-4 to TRBJ2-7; the D gene could be TRBD1 or TRBD2 (5 bases each). The CDR3 spans 17 residues. Germline CDR1 SGHNT, CDR2 YYREEE (reference sequence). Trimming removed 5 bases at V and 8 bases at J, with 29 bases between. CDR3 residues: CASSNHKIVGQPGQQYF. As DNA, the CDR3 is TGTGCCAGCAGTAACCATAAGATCGTCGGGCAGCCGGGACAGCAGTACTTC.

V usage is TRBV7-2 and J usage is TRBJ1-2; no definite D call. CDR1 and CDR2 from the germline V gene are SGHTA and FQGNSA. Trimming shortened V by 2 bases and J by 3 bases, and 13 bases separated the two germline ends. This CDR3 has 15 residues. In nucleotides, the CDR3 is TGTGCCAGCAGCTTATATTTCCTAACGGACTATGGCTACACCTTC. Protein sequence: CASSLYFLTDYGYTF.

The chain combines TRBV5-1 with TRBJ2-5; 14 bases align to TRBD2. The CDR3 length is 18 residues. The trim removed 0 bases at V and 6 bases at J, leaving 10 bases unmatched. CDR1 is SGHRS, CDR2 YFSETQ, per germline. The CDR3 nucleotides are TGCGCCAGCAGCTTGGGGTCCGGGACTAGCGGGAGTGTGAAGACCCAGTACTTC. Residues: CASSLGSGTSGSVKTQYF.

V and J are TRBV6-6 and TRBJ2-7, with D possibly being TRBD1 (6 bases). The ends were cut back, 4 bases at V and 4 bases at J, with 17 bases in the middle. CDR1 MNHNY and CDR2 SVGAGI come from the germline V gene (reference sequence). This CDR3 spans 15 amino acids. This CDR3 is CASSFLGGKGYEQYF. The CDR3 region has the DNA TGTGCCAGCAGTTTCCTAGGGGGAAAAGGATACGAGCAGTACTTC.

The rearrangement uses TRBV6-4 and TRBJ1-2; possibly TRBD1 for D (5 bases). Germline CDR1 and CDR2: MRHNA and SNTAGT. V shed 6 bases and J shed 4 bases, with 9 bases lying between them. The CDR3 runs to 12 residues. The CDR3 DNA is TGTGCCAGCAGGGGGGACGGCTATGGCTACACCTTC. As protein: CASRGDGYGYTF.

The rearrangement uses TRBV5-3 and TRBJ2-7; 16 nucleotides line up with TRBD2. TRBV5-3 is an open reading frame, and its role is uncertain. CDR3 length: 20 amino acids. After removal of 5 bases from V and 3 bases from J, the junction contained 17 bases not matched to a gene. This CDR3 is CARSPTTGTSGRGRSYEQYF. CDR3 coding DNA: TGTGCCAGAAGTCCTACAACCGGGACTAGCGGGAGGGGAAGGAGCTACGAGCAGTACTTC.

The chain couples TRBV28 to TRBJ1-2; TRBD1 is a possible D gene (5 bases). The germline CDR1 and CDR2 sequences are MDHEN and SYDVKM. This CDR3 contains 16 residues. V was shortened by 6 bases and J by 2 bases, with 19 bases between the two germline ends. The CDR3 sequence is CASRALQGTLNYGYTF. CDR3 coding DNA: TGTGCCAGCAGAGCCTTGCAGGGAACCCTAAACTATGGCTACACCTTC.

The rearrangement links TRBV4-1 to TRBJ1-3; possible D gene TRBD1, 5 bases. V lost 1 base to trimming and J lost 0 bases, with 13 bases between them. The germline V gene encodes CDR1 MGHRA and CDR2 YSYEKL. The CDR3 spans 17 residues. The DNA for the CDR3 is TGCGCCAGCAGCCAAGGTGGTGGGGGGGGCTCTGGAAACACCATATATTTT. Its translation is CASSQGGGGGSGNTIYF.

The rearrangement uses TRBV2 and TRBJ1-6, with D uncertain. Trimming stripped 4 bases from V and 5 bases from J, with 9 bases between. CDR3 size: 14 residues. Germline-derived CDR1 and CDR2 are SNHLY and FYNNEI. In nucleotides, the CDR3 is TGTGCCAGCAGTGCAACAGCCGATAATTCACCCCTCCACTTT. Translation gives CASSATADNSPLHF.

This chain connects TRBV14 to TRBJ2-3; the match to TRBD1 covers 10 bases. Trimming at V came to 1 base and at J to 5 bases, leaving 6 bases not matched to a gene. CDR3 size: 16 residues. Germline CDR1 is SGHDN and CDR2 is FVKESK. The CDR3 protein is CASSQGDRGRLDTQYF. In DNA form, the CDR3 reads TGTGCCAGCAGCCAAGGAGACAGGGGGCGCTTAGATACGCAGTATTTT. The complete variable domain, with remaining parts taken from reference TRBV14 and TRBJ2-3, reads EAGVTQFPSHSVIEKGQTVTLRCDPISGHDNLYWYRRVMGKEIKFLLHFVKESKQDESGMPNNRFLAERTGGTYSTLKVQPAELEDSGVYFCASSQGDRGRLDTQYFGPGTRLTVL.

V is TRBV2 and J is TRBJ2-2; D might be TRBD2 (6 bases). The CDR3 runs to 14 residues. The V gene lost 10 bases and the J gene lost 6 bases, with 18 bases spanning the gap. The germline CDR1 and CDR2 sequences are SNHLY and FYNNEI. The CDR3 bases are TGTGCCACGTCTGGAGGGCTGGGTGCCGGGGAGCTGTTTTTT. Protein sequence: CATSGGLGAGELFF.

CDR3 DNA: TGTGCCAGTAGTATATGGATTCGGGGACAGGGATATAGTGAGCAGTTCTTC. It specifies CASSIWIRGQGYSEQFF. V gene TRBV19 combines with J gene TRBJ2-1; the match to TRBD1 covers 9 bases. Germline assignment: CDR1 LNHDA and CDR2 SQIVND (reference sequence). The CDR3 has 17 amino acids. The V and J ends lost 2 bases and 9 bases, in that order; junction bases with no gene match: 14.

V and J are TRBV28 and TRBJ2-1; TRBD1 might be the D (7 bases). CDR3 size: 14 residues. The germline V gene encodes CDR1 MDHEN and CDR2 SYDVKM. The V end was cut by 4 bases, the J end by 11 bases, with 18 bases between. The CDR3 sequence: CASSSLAGGSQQFF. The CDR3 DNA sequence: TGTGCCAGCAGTTCATTAGCAGGGGGGAGCCAGCAGTTCTTC. The full variable domain, completed using reference TRBV28 and TRBJ2-1, is DVKVTQSSRYLVKRTGEKVFLECVQDMDHENMFWYRQDPGLGLRLIYFSYDVKMKEKGDIPEGYSVSREKKERFSLILESASTNQTSMYLCASSSLAGGSQQFFGPGTRLTVL.

The chain has TRBV7-2 and TRBJ1-1; possible D gene TRBD1, 5 bases. The CDR3 spans 15 residues. V lost 4 bases and J 7 bases, leaving 19 bases between the germline ends. Germline V gene data show CDR1 as SGHTA and CDR2 as FQGNSA. The CDR3 region is CASSSQPGPIGEAFF. The CDR3 region has the DNA TGTGCCAGCAGCTCGCAGCCGGGACCCATCGGTGAAGCTTTCTTT.

Regarding this clone: The same CDR3 can be traced to other DNA sequences in this sample. The chain combines TRBV28 with TRBJ2-1; D possibly matches TRBD1 or TRBD2 (6 bases each). This CDR3 comprises 15 residues. The germline V gene encodes CDR1 MDHEN and CDR2 SYDVKM. V lost 6 bases, J lost 4 bases, and 16 bases lay in between. The CDR3 sequence is CASSTGGRGYNEQFF. The DNA of the CDR3 is TGTGCCAGCAGCACTGGGGGGCGGGGTTACAATGAGCAGTTCTTC.

This sequence joins TRBV23-1 and TRBJ2-7; D unresolved. TRBV23-1 is an open reading frame whose function is uncertain. Trimming took 3 bases from V and 4 from J, leaving 10 bases between them. The CDR3 length is 13 residues. The CDR3, as DNA: TGCGCCAGCAGTCACCCCAGAGAATACGAGCAGTACTTC. Translating it yields CASSHPREYEQYF.

V usage is TRBV30 and J usage is TRBJ1-3, with D unresolved. There are 13 residues in the CDR3. V shed 7 bases and J shed 0 bases, with 10 bases lying between them. The germline V gene has CDR1 GTSNPN and CDR2 SVGIG (reference sequence). CDR3 residues: CAYVLSSGNTIYF. Written as DNA, the CDR3 is TGTGCCTACGTTTTGAGCTCTGGAAACACCATATATTTT.

This clone was counted a single time. The chain has TRBV5-6 and TRBJ1-1, with a tentative D call TRBD1 (5 bases). Deletions cut 4 bases from V and 5 bases from J, with 18 bases between. The CDR3 loop spans 15 amino acids. Germline V CDR1 and CDR2: SGHDT, YYEEEE. The CDR3 DNA sequence: TGTGCCAGCAGCCCGCGAGCTAGGGGAGGGACTGAAGCTTTCTTT. Translation gives CASSPRARGGTEAFF.

V is TRBV18 and J is TRBJ2-1; 7 positions agree with TRBD2. The length of the CDR3 is 13 residues. J lost 10 bases, V lost 0 bases, and 3 bases had no gene match. Germline-derived CDR1 and CDR2 are KGHSH and LQKENI. CDR3 in amino acids: CASSPPGGEEQFF. The CDR3 nucleotides read TGTGCCAGCTCACCACCGGGAGGGGAAGAGCAGTTCTTC.

The V call is TRBV25-1, the J call TRBJ2-3; perhaps TRBD2 as D (6 bases). V was pared by 3 bases and J by 4 bases, with 14 bases between. Per germline, CDR1 MGHDK and CDR2 SYGVNS. CDR3 length: 15 amino acids. In DNA form, the CDR3 reads TGTGCCAGCAGTGACAAGACTGGGGGGTCAGATACGCAGTATTTT. It codes for CASSDKTGGSDTQYF.

Regarding this clone: In the same sample, other DNA sequences code for this CDR3. The V call is TRBV7-2, the J call TRBJ2-5; D is undetermined. The CDR3 totals 12 residues. CDR1 and CDR2 (germline): SGHTA, FQGNSA. Trimming shortened V by 1 base and J by 2 bases, and 2 bases separated the two germline ends. This CDR3 reads CASSLVQETQYF. CDR3 nucleotide sequence: TGTGCCAGCAGCTTAGTGCAAGAGACCCAGTACTTC.

This chain links TRBV6-6 with TRBJ2-7; D possibly corresponds to TRBD2 (5 bases). Trimming pared 2 bases from V and 4 bases from J, leaving 12 bases between. Germline CDR1 is MNHNY and CDR2 is SVGAGI (reference sequence). There are 14 residues in the CDR3. The CDR3 sequence: CASSYERKGYEQYF. As DNA, the CDR3 is TGTGCCAGCAGTTACGAGCGGAAGGGTTACGAGCAGTACTTC.

The J gene is TRBJ1-2, the V gene TRBV28; weak D call: TRBD1 (5 bases). Looked up from germline, CDR1 is MDHEN and CDR2 is SYDVKM. V lost 2 bases to trimming and J lost 3 bases, with 13 bases between them. The CDR3 length is 15 residues. The CDR3 reads CASSLVGGSHYGYTF. The CDR3 DNA reads TGTGCCAGCAGTTTAGTTGGGGGGTCCCACTATGGCTACACCTTC.

The chain links TRBV6-1 to TRBJ1-5, with TRBD1 as a possible D gene (6 bases). The ends were cut back, 6 bases at V and 2 bases at J, with 11 bases in the middle. CDR3 length equals 14 residues. CDR1 is MNHNS and CDR2 is SASEGT in the germline V gene. This CDR3 reads CASRIQGRNQPQHF. The DNA of the CDR3 is TGTGCCAGCAGGATACAGGGACGCAATCAGCCCCAGCATTTT.